This T cell receptor beta chain is from a study of blood T cell repertoires in COVID-19. CDR3 length: 13 residues. Trimming at V came to 1 base and at J to 11 bases, leaving 4 bases not matched to a gene. Germline V gene lookup returns CDR1 SGHTA and CDR2 FQGNSA. Among Cohort 3 donors, those recovered had two negative PCRs, clearance, or symptom resolution. Generated by immunoSEQ multiplex PCR, the TCRdb table keeps only in-frame clones and is missing some. Of more than 250,000 clones in the sample, around 88% were seen once. The J gene is TRBJ2-1, the V gene TRBV7-2, with 8 nucleotides matching TRBD2. This TCR came from a woman in her thirties or forties who had recovered from COVID-19. Material for sequencing was PBMCs or T cells enriched from blood (not recorded which). The chain's CDR3 is CASSLGLAQKQFF. For the CDR3, the DNA is TGTGCCAGCAGCTTAGGACTAGCGCAAAAGCAGTTCTTC.